Given below is one TCR beta chain in context. Antigen specificity is unknown. These data are taken from a study of long-term antiretroviral therapy in people with HIV. Whole-study results and caveats: CDR3 lengths in HIV samples spanned a narrower range than controls. Pre-ART clonal expansion yielded clones that dominated the repertoire at all time points.

CDR3 length equals 13 residues. Germline V lookup: CDR1 LNHDA, CDR2 SQIVND (reference sequence). V was cut by 1 base and J by 4 bases, with 4 bases left in between. immunoSEQ v3.0 was run at survey level. The assay was immunoSEQ multiplex PCR, and TCRdb's table has in-frame clones only and misses some. The table shows around 20,000 clones, with 87% occurring only once. The receptor's source is a man between 18 and 35 years old with HIV. The rearrangement uses TRBV19 and TRBJ2-2; D uncertain. The sequencing here drew on unsorted PBMCs, taken 0.2 years before starting antiretroviral therapy. The DNA of the CDR3 is TGTGCCAGTAGTATAGTAGCCACCGGGGAGCTGTTTTTT. Its protein is CASSIVATGELFF. Complete variable domain (other parts from reference TRBV19 and TRBJ2-2): DGGITQSPKYLFRKEGQNVTLSCEQNLNHDAMYWYRQDPGQGLRLIYYSQIVNDFQKGDIAEGYSVSREKKESFPLTVTSAQKNPTAFYLCASSIVATGELFFGEGSRLTVL.